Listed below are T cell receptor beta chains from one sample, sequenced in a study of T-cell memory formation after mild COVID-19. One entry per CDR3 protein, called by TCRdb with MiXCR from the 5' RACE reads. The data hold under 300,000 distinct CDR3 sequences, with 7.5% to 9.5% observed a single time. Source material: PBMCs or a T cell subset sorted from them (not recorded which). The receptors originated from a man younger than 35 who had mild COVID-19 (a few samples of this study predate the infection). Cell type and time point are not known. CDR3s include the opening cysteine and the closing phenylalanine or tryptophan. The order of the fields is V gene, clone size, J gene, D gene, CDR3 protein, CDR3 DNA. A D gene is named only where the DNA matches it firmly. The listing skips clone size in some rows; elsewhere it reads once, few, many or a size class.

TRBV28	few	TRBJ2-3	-	CASSLVVSDTQYF	TGTGCCAGCAGTTTAGTAGTATCAGATACGCAGTATTTT
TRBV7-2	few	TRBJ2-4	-	CASSLVGTDLAKNIQYF	TGTGCCAGCAGCTTAGTCGGCACCGACCTAGCCAAAAACATTCAGTACTTC
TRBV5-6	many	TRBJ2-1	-	CASSFLKLNNNEQFF	TGTGCCAGCAGCTTTCTGAAACTGAACAACAATGAGCAGTTCTTC
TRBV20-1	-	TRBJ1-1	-	CSAYPATLNTEAFF	TGCAGTGCCTACCCCGCGACCTTGAACACTGAAGCTTTCTTT
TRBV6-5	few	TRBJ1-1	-	CASSYSWHLEAFF	TGTGCCAGCAGTTACTCCTGGCACCTTGAAGCTTTCTTT
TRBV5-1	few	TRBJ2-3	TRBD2	CASSLGLAARTSTDTQYF	TGCGCCAGCAGCCTGGGACTAGCGGCGCGTACTAGCACAGATACGCAGTATTTT
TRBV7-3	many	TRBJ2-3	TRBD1	CASSKGASTDTQYF	TGTGCCAGCAGTAAGGGGGCTAGCACAGATACGCAGTATTTT
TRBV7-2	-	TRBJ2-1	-	CASSLDPNSYNEQFF	TGTGCCAGCAGCTTAGACCCCAACTCCTACAATGAGCAGTTCTTC
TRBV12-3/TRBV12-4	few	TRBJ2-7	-	CASSGPPQGPYEQYF	TGTGCCAGCAGTGGCCCCCCTCAGGGCCCCTACGAGCAGTACTTC
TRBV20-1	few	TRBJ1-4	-	CSATAEGNNEKLFF	TGCAGTGCAACGGCGGAGGGAAATAATGAAAAACTGTTTTTT
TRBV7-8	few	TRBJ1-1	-	CASSPLVPGQMNTEAFF	TGTGCCAGCAGCCCCCTAGTGCCTGGGCAAATGAACACTGAAGCTTTCTTT
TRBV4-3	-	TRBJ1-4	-	CASSPKGDRREKLFF	TGCGCCAGCAGCCCCAAGGGAGATCGACGGGAAAAACTGTTTTTT
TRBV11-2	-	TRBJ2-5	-	CASSTAVETQYF	TGTGCCAGCAGCACCGCGGTGGAGACCCAGTACTTC
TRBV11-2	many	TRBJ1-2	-	CASSSHPRGGRPYGYTF	TGTGCCAGCAGCTCCCACCCCCGCGGAGGGCGACCCTATGGCTACACCTTC
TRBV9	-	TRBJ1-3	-	CASSAIDRSSGNTIYF	TGTGCCAGCAGCGCTATTGACCGTAGCTCTGGAAACACCATATATTTT
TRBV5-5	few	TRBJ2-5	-	CASSRGQLQETQYF	TGTGCCAGCAGCCGCGGACAGCTTCAAGAGACCCAGTACTTC
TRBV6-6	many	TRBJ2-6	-	CASLLRRSGANVLTF	TGTGCCAGCCTTCTGAGGAGATCTGGGGCCAACGTCCTGACTTTC
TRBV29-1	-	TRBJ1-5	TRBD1	CSASTGVGDQPQHF	TGCAGCGCCTCGACAGGGGTAGGGGATCAGCCCCAGCATTTT
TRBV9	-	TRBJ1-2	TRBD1	CASSVSGQAYGYTF	TGTGCCAGCAGCGTGTCGGGACAGGCATATGGCTACACCTTC
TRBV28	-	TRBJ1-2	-	CASSSPGVGAGYGYTF	TGTGCCAGCAGCTCCCCCGGAGTGGGGGCTGGCTATGGCTACACCTTC
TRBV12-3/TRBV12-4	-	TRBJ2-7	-	CASSGGYSWEQYF	TGTGCCAGCAGCGGAGGGTATTCTTGGGAGCAGTACTTC
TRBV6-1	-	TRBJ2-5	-	CASGSTGRETQYF	TGTGCCAGCGGCTCGACAGGGAGGGAGACCCAGTACTTC
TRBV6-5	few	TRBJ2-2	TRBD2	CASSPGGRDTGELFF	TGTGCCAGCAGTCCGGGAGGCCGCGACACCGGGGAGCTGTTTTTT
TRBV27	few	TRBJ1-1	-	CASSPAGRRGTEAFF	TGTGCCAGCTCACCAGCGGGGCGCCGGGGCACTGAAGCTTTCTTT
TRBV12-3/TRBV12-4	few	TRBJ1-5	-	CASSPGVTQPQHF	TGTGCCAGCAGCCCAGGGGTCACCCAGCCCCAGCATTTT
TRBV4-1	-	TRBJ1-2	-	CASSQEGLNYGYTF	TGCGCCAGCAGCCAAGAGGGACTTAACTATGGCTACACCTTC
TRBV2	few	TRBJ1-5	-	CASSEIRDQPQHF	TGTGCCAGCAGTGAAATTCGAGATCAGCCCCAGCATTTT
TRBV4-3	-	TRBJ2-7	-	CASSQVVGSPYEQYF	TGCGCCAGCAGCCAAGTCGTAGGCAGCCCCTACGAGCAGTACTTC
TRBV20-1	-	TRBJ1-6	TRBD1	CSARARVGTDNSPLHF	TGCAGTGCTAGAGCCCGGGTCGGGACAGATAATTCACCCCTCCACTTT
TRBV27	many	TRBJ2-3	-	CASSLTAGDVRTDTQYF	TGTGCCAGCAGTTTAACCGCAGGGGACGTGAGGACAGATACGCAGTATTTT
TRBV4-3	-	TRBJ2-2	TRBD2	CASSQAGRGGELFF	TGCGCCAGCAGCCAAGCAGGGAGGGGAGGGGAGCTGTTTTTT
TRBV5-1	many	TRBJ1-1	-	CASSLETWGTEAFF	TGCGCCAGCAGCTTGGAAACATGGGGGACTGAAGCTTTCTTT
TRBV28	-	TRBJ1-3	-	CASSRRGGLGNTIYF	TGTGCCAGCAGTCGCCGGGGGGGCCTTGGAAACACCATATATTTT
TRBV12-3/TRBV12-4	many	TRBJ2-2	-	CASSIGGTGELFF	TGTGCCAGCAGTATAGGTGGCACCGGGGAGCTGTTTTTT
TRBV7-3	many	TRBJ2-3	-	CASSDPAGSTDTQYF	TGTGCCAGCAGCGATCCTGCGGGGTCCACAGATACGCAGTATTTT
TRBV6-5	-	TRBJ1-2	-	CASSYRGLSGYTF	TGTGCCAGCAGTTACCGGGGCTTGAGTGGCTACACCTTC
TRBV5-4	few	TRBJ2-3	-	CASGVGPPGNTQYF	TGTGCCAGCGGCGTGGGACCGCCGGGAAATACGCAGTATTTT
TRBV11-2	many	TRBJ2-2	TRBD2	CASSRAGGRNTGELFF	TGTGCCAGCAGCCGCGCGGGGGGGCGGAACACCGGGGAGCTGTTTTTT
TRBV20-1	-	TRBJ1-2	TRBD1	CSARGDSSSYGYTF	TGCAGTGCTAGAGGGGACAGCAGCTCCTATGGCTACACCTTC
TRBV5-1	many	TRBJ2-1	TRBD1	CASSLIGTGNNEQFF	TGCGCCAGCAGCTTGATAGGGACAGGGAACAATGAGCAGTTCTTC
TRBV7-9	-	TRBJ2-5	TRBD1	CASMTGWETQYF	TGTGCCAGCATGACAGGGTGGGAGACCCAGTACTTC
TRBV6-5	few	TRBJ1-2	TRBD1	CASRDWGTGTNYGYTF	TGTGCCAGCAGAGACTGGGGGACAGGGACAAACTATGGCTACACCTTC
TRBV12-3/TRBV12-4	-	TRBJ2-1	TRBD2	CASSLWYGGVHEQFF	TGTGCCAGCAGTTTATGGTACGGGGGGGTTCATGAGCAGTTCTTC
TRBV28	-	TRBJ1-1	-	CASSPAGDIEAFF	TGTGCCAGCAGCCCTGCGGGGGACATTGAAGCTTTCTTT
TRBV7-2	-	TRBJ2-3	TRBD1	CASSLQGTVTDTQYF	TGTGCCAGCAGCTTACAGGGGACAGTCACAGATACGCAGTATTTT
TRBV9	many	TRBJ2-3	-	CASSVAKDTQYF	TGTGCCAGCAGCGTAGCAAAAGATACGCAGTATTTT
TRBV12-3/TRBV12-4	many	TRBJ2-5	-	CASSPSGTFGTQYF	TGTGCCAGCAGCCCGTCAGGGACTTTCGGGACCCAGTACTTC
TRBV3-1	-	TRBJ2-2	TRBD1	CASSLDRGTGELFF	TGTGCCAGCAGCCTTGACAGGGGAACCGGGGAGCTGTTTTTT
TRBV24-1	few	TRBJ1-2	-	CATRGTEGGFGYTF	TGTGCCACCAGGGGGACGGAGGGGGGCTTTGGCTACACCTTC
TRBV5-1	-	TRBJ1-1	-	CASSSRSRNTEAFF	TGCGCCAGCAGCTCCCGCTCACGGAACACTGAAGCTTTCTTT
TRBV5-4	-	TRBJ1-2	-	CASSLRGTLDGYTF	TGTGCCAGCAGCTTGAGGGGTACGCTCGATGGCTACACCTTC
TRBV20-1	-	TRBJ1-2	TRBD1	CSVQGDLTPYGYTF	TGCAGTGTCCAGGGGGACCTAACCCCCTATGGCTACACCTTC